The next 2 T cell receptor beta chains were all read from a single sample in a study of blood T cell repertoires in COVID-19. Produced via immunoSEQ multiplex PCR; TCRdb's table is partial and in-frame only. This repertoire shows almost 400,000 clones, about 87% found once; its top ten account for over 2%. Sequencing used peripheral blood. These receptors originate from a woman aged 60-75 years with COVID-19, enrolled during active disease.

This sequence joins TRBV9 and TRBJ2-7, with 7 nucleotides matching TRBD1. This CDR3 contains 13 residues. CDR1 is SGDLS and CDR2 is YYNGEE in the germline V gene. The V gene end was trimmed by 3 bases and the J gene end by 2 bases; junction bases not matched to a gene: 2. The CDR3 loop is CASSAGQAYEQYF. The CDR3, as DNA: TGTGCCAGCAGCGCAGGACAGGCCTACGAGCAGTACTTC.

This chain connects TRBV5-1 to TRBJ2-7; TRBD1 is a possible D gene (6 bases). The CDR3 runs 14 residues. Germline V gives CDR1 SGHRS, CDR2 YFSETQ. The germline V and J ends were trimmed by 4 bases and 1 base, with 12 bases remaining between them. The CDR3 nucleotides read TGCGCCAGCAGCCCGGTGGACAGTTCCTACGAGCAGTACTTC. It codes for CASSPVDSSYEQYF.